Below, 6 T cell receptor beta chains from the same sample are listed, as sequenced in a study of identifying expanded T cells in peripheral blood. TCRdb's table, derived via immunoSEQ multiplex PCR, lists solely in-frame clones and lacks some. The sample consists of around 90,000 clones, around 88% of them appearing once. The sample comprised blood. These receptors were taken from a person aged 18 to 70 in good health.

The CDR3 DNA sequence: TGCGCCAGCAGCTTGGAACCGGGACAGGACTACGAGCAGTACTTC. It specifies CASSLEPGQDYEQYF. The gene calls are TRBV5-1 and TRBJ2-7; 8 bases are a match to TRBD1. Germline V CDR1 and CDR2: SGHRS, YFSETQ. The J segment lost 3 bases and the V segment lost 0 bases, leaving 5 bases of the junction unmatched. This CDR3 spans 15 amino acids.

This clone was picked up one time. The chain employs TRBV28 and TRBJ2-7; weak D call: TRBD1 (5 bases). This CDR3 is 13 amino acids long. V was shortened by 7 bases and J by 7 bases, with 17 bases between the two germline ends. Germline V CDR1 and CDR2: MDHEN, SYDVKM. The CDR3 bases are TGTGCCAGCACTACGATGGGGCGTCGAGAGCAGTACTTC. Its translation: CASTTMGRREQYF.

The V and J genes are TRBV28 and TRBJ1-4; D gene ambiguous. This CDR3 has 17 residues. Looked up from germline, CDR1 is MDHEN and CDR2 is SYDVKM. Trimming pared 3 bases from V and 0 bases from J, leaving 14 bases between. This CDR3 reads CASSFSRRGATNEKLFF. CDR3 bases: TGTGCCAGCAGTTTCTCTCGGCGTGGGGCAACTAATGAAAAACTGTTTTTT.

This sequence joins TRBV18 and TRBJ2-7; 7 nucleotides line up with TRBD1. The CDR3 is 14 amino acids. Germline assignment: CDR1 KGHSH and CDR2 LQKENI. After removal of 2 bases from V and 6 bases from J, the junction contained 7 bases not matched to a gene. CDR3 coding DNA: TGTGCCAGCTCACCATCGACAGGGTTATTCGAGCAGTACTTC. It encodes CASSPSTGLFEQYF.

J is TRBJ2-6 and V is TRBV9; D ambiguous. The CDR3 contains 15 residues. Germline V CDR1 and CDR2: SGDLS, YYNGEE. The germline V and J ends were trimmed by 0 bases and 2 bases, with 6 bases remaining between them. CDR3 amino acids: CASSVVRAGANVLTF. The DNA of the CDR3 is TGTGCCAGCAGCGTAGTCCGGGCTGGGGCCAACGTCCTGACTTTC.

The chain links TRBV7-2 to TRBJ2-6; D gene unclear. V was pared by 1 base and J by 2 bases, with 18 bases between. There are 19 residues in the CDR3. From germline, CDR1 is SGHTA and CDR2 FQGNSA. The CDR3 loop reads CASSLVWIQAKPGANVLTF. For the CDR3, the DNA is TGTGCCAGCAGCTTAGTATGGATCCAAGCTAAACCTGGGGCCAACGTCCTGACTTTC. Full variable domain (outside the CDR3, taken from reference TRBV7-2 and TRBJ2-6): GAGVSQSPSNKVTEKGKDVELRCDPISGHTALYWYRQSLGQGLEFLIYFQGNSAPDKSGLPSDRFSAERTGGSVSTLTIQRTQQEDSAVYLCASSLVWIQAKPGANVLTFGAGSRLTVL.